Listed below are T cell receptor beta chains from one sample, sequenced in a study of T cell clusters in autoimmune cytopenias. TCRdb reworked the multiplex PCR reads into one entry per CDR3 protein, no DNA. This table holds approximately 560 distinct CDR3 sequences. Material: peripheral blood. The source is a human donor with an autoimmune cytopenia or autoimmune hepatitis (not recorded which). Each CDR3 is given with its conserved first and last residue. Some rows have no size entry. The others give once, few or many, or a class for an expanded clone.

>large|TRBJ1-2|TRBV5-4
CASSLLGQGGGYTF
>.|TRBJ1-2|TRBV29-1
CSVEAQGTLYGYTF
>large|TRBJ2-1|TRBV6-5
CASHRTSGSNEQFF
>medium-sized|TRBJ2-2|TRBV24-1
CATSDPGQTTGELFF
>medium-sized|TRBJ2-1|TRBV5-1
CASSLAQFGEQFF
>.|TRBJ2-7|TRBV12-3/TRBV12-4
CASTAGDRGHEQYF
>large|TRBJ2-7|TRBV19
CASSFATSGGTEQYF